This TCR beta chain is from a study of blood T cell repertoires in COVID-19. Profiled with immunoSEQ multiplex PCR; TCRdb holds only in-frame clones, not every one. The table records roughly 77,000 clones, 76% of them present only once. CDR1 is MNHEY, CDR2 SVGEGT, per germline. The CDR3 runs to 16 residues. The germline V and J ends were trimmed by 0 bases and 4 bases, with 16 bases remaining between them. The rearrangement links TRBV6-2 or TRBV6-3 to TRBJ2-7; no clear D. The TCR sequence derives from a man in his sixties with COVID-19, enrolled during active disease. Source material: peripheral blood. The CDR3 here is CASSYSPGAPVYEQYF. CDR3 bases: TGTGCCAGCAGTTACTCACCTGGAGCCCCAGTTTACGAGCAGTACTTC.